This T cell receptor (beta chain) was documented in a study of shared clonotypes between healthy human individuals. Study-wide context: The plates for each donor numbered three CD4 naive, three CD4 memory, two CD8 naive and one CD8 memory.

A note on this clone: The antigen is not known.

Study outcomes and limitations: Large sequencing depth failed to make sorted-subset sequencing complete, rarefaction showed.

Only in-frame clones appear in the TCRdb table, and some are missing; sequencing was by immunoSEQ multiplex PCR. The sample has millions of clones, 85% to 95% seen once; the top ten hold around 1.7%. CD45RO-negative CD8 cells positively selected for CCR7 made up the naive population, which excluded terminally differentiated effector memory CD45RA+ cells. The TCR sequence derives from a young man in good health. Some clones in this sample may be carry-over from other donors' samples. Input material: naive CD8+ T cells from PBMCs.

The CDR3 nucleotides are TGCGCCAGCAGCAAGGGACTAGCGGGAGGGTTGGAGCAGTTCTTC. Translating it yields CASSKGLAGGLEQFF. The chain joins TRBV4-3 to TRBJ2-1, with 16 nucleotides matching TRBD2. Germline values: CDR1 LGHNA, CDR2 YSLEER. Trimming removed 5 bases from V and 10 bases from J; junction bases left unmatched: 5. The CDR3 sequence is 15 residues long.